These 25 T cell receptor beta chains came from one sample sequenced in a study of beta chain features in type 1 diabetes. Study-wide findings and caveats: For Type 1 diabetes patients, all four CD4+ subsets carried TCRB CDR3s that were moderately but significantly shorter.

cDNA synthesis used the whole RNA isolate, giving expressed TCRB sequences. Sequenced by immunoSEQ multiplex PCR; TCRdb stores in-frame clones only, minus some. The table has some 280,000 clones, about 13% seen once. Their antigens are not known. The sequenced sample was naive CD4+ T cells from blood. The source of these receptors is a man aged 25 to 45 with type 1 diabetes.

The chain couples TRBV14 to TRBJ2-5; tentative D call: TRBD2 (7 bases). Trimming took 4 bases from V and 2 from J, leaving 14 bases between them. The CDR3 length is 15 residues. In germline, CDR1 is SGHDN, CDR2 FVKESK. In nucleotides, the CDR3 is TGTGCCAGCAGCCCGGGGGGCCCAAAACAAGAGACCCAGTACTTC. It encodes CASSPGGPKQETQYF.

This clone occurred a few times. V and J are TRBV27 and TRBJ2-1, with 7 positions matching TRBD2. V lost 6 bases to trimming and J lost 8 bases; unmatched junction nucleotides: 13. Germline loops: CDR1 MNHEY, CDR2 SMNVEV (reference sequence). The CDR3 spans 15 residues. CDR3 DNA: TGTGCCAGCAGACCTAGGACTAGTTTCATACATGAGCAGTTCTTC. Translated: CASRPRTSFIHEQFF.

This clone was detected only a few times. This chain joins TRBV9 and TRBJ1-5; no clear D gene. The CDR3 sequence is 12 residues long. V lost 6 bases and J 3 bases, leaving 7 bases between the germline ends. The V gene's germline CDR1 is SGDLS and CDR2 YYNGEE. The CDR3 spells CASKSLNQPQHF. In DNA, the CDR3 is TGTGCCAGCAAGAGTCTCAATCAGCCCCAGCATTTT.

J is TRBJ2-1 and V is TRBV5-1; the match to TRBD2 covers 7 bases. Unmatched junction bases numbered 4, after V lost 2 bases and J lost 5 bases. The CDR3 is 14 amino acids. The germline gives CDR1 SGHRS, CDR2 YFSETQ. The CDR3: CASSLAGQNNEQFF. The DNA for the CDR3 is TGCGCCAGCAGCTTAGCGGGGCAAAACAATGAGCAGTTCTTC.

The V call is TRBV28, the J call TRBJ2-7; D might be TRBD1 (6 bases). Trimming took off 5 bases at V and 0 bases at J, with 14 bases between the two ends. The CDR3 totals 15 residues. Germline CDR1 reads MDHEN; CDR2 reads SYDVKM. CDR3 amino acids: CASSLHREPSYEQYF. The CDR3, as DNA: TGTGCCAGCAGTCTTCACAGGGAACCCTCCTACGAGCAGTACTTC. The full variable domain, rest sourced from reference TRBV28 and TRBJ2-7, is DVKVTQSSRYLVKRTGEKVFLECVQDMDHENMFWYRQDPGLGLRLIYFSYDVKMKEKGDIPEGYSVSREKKERFSLILESASTNQTSMYLCASSLHREPSYEQYFGPGTRLTVT.

The chain uses TRBV5-1 and TRBJ2-7; possible D gene TRBD2, 6 bases. Germline V gene lookup returns CDR1 SGHRS and CDR2 YFSETQ. Trimming left V 0 bases short and J 5 bases short, with 27 bases between. The CDR3 is 19 residues long. CDR3 coding DNA: TGCGCCAGCAGCTTGGCCCCGGGGTATGCCGGGAGCACTAGCCACGAGCAGTACTTC. Translated: CASSLAPGYAGSTSHEQYF.

This clone showed up just a few times. The J gene is TRBJ2-3, the V gene TRBV28, with 8 positions matching TRBD1. Germline V gene lookup returns CDR1 MDHEN and CDR2 SYDVKM. This CDR3 is built from 15 residues. V trimming: 5 bases; J trimming: 2 bases; junction bases outside the gene matches: 6. CDR3 amino acids: CASSPQGEYTDTQYF. The CDR3 DNA is TGTGCCAGCAGTCCACAGGGGGAATACACAGATACGCAGTATTTT.

This clone was seen more than once but under ten times. The gene calls are TRBV5-4 and TRBJ1-1; TRBD1 matches 7 bases. Germline V gives CDR1 SGHNT, CDR2 YYREEE (reference sequence). V was clipped by 4 bases and J by 5 bases; unmatched bases: 5. This CDR3 spans 13 amino acids. CDR3 in DNA: TGTGCCAGCAGCCTTACAGGGGCGACTGAAGCTTTCTTT. As protein: CASSLTGATEAFF.

V and J are TRBV7-9 and TRBJ2-1, with D possibly being TRBD2 (5 bases). Germline CDR1 reads SEHNR; CDR2 reads FQNEAQ (reference sequence). The CDR3 is made up of 13 amino acids. The V gene lost 5 bases and the J gene lost 8 bases, with 13 bases spanning the gap. The CDR3 sequence: CASSRGRVDEQFF. CDR3 DNA sequence: TGTGCCAGCAGCCGTGGGCGGGTCGATGAGCAGTTCTTC.

The rearrangement uses TRBV7-9 and TRBJ2-1, with 11 positions matching TRBD2. In germline, CDR1 is SEHNR, CDR2 FQNEAQ (reference sequence). CDR3 length: 13 amino acids. Trimming cost V 8 bases and J 8 bases; bases outside gene matches: 5. The CDR3 sequence: CASGLAGGDEQFF. The CDR3 nucleotides are TGTGCCAGCGGGCTAGCGGGAGGCGATGAGCAGTTCTTC.

V gene TRBV7-9 combines with J gene TRBJ2-7, with 9 bases that match TRBD1. Germline V gene data show CDR1 as SEHNR and CDR2 as FQNEAQ (reference sequence). With V trimmed by 5 bases and J by 3 bases, 8 bases remained unmatched. This CDR3 has 15 residues. The CDR3 nucleotides are TGTGCCAGCAGCGCCGCCGGGACAGGGAACTACGAGCAGTACTTC. Protein: CASSAAGTGNYEQYF. Using reference TRBV7-9 and TRBJ2-7 for the parts outside the CDR3, the full variable domain is DTGVSQNPRHKITKRGQNVTFRCDPISEHNRLYWYRQTLGQGPEFLTYFQNEAQLEKSRLLSDRFSAERPKGSFSTLEIQRTEQGDSAMYLCASSAAGTGNYEQYFGPGTRLTVT.

A few counts support this clone. The chain links TRBV28 to TRBJ1-5; weak D call: TRBD1 (6 bases). CDR3 length: 13 amino acids. V lost 6 bases and J 7 bases, leaving 13 bases between the germline ends. The V gene's germline CDR1 is MDHEN and CDR2 SYDVKM. In DNA, the CDR3 is TGTGCCAGCAGAAACAGGGTGTCCCAGCCCCAGCATTTT. This sequence encodes CASRNRVSQPQHF.

CDR3 loop: CASSLVGSGPWEQFF. CDR3 nucleotides: TGTGCCAGCAGCTTGGTGGGTAGCGGCCCATGGGAGCAGTTCTTC. The rearrangement joins TRBV5-6 to TRBJ2-1; weak D call: TRBD2 (6 bases). V dropped 0 bases and J dropped 10 bases, with 17 bases sitting between them. Germline CDR1 and CDR2: SGHDT and YYEEEE. CDR3 size: 15 residues.

This clone has only a few counts. V and J are TRBV12-5 and TRBJ2-5, with a possible D match to TRBD2 (6 bases). Germline V gene sequence: CDR1 LGHNT, CDR2 FRNRAP. V lost 4 bases to trimming and J lost 1 base, with 7 bases between them. The CDR3 totals 13 residues. The CDR3 sequence: CASGSGAQETQYF. DNA of the CDR3: TGTGCTAGTGGTTCGGGAGCCCAAGAGACCCAGTACTTC. Drawing the rest from reference TRBV12-5 and TRBJ2-5, the complete variable domain is DARVTQTPRHKVTEMGQEVTMRCQPILGHNTVFWYRQTMMQGLELLAYFRNRAPLDDSGMPKDRFSAEMPDATLATLKIQPSEPRDSAVYFCASGSGAQETQYFGPGTRLLVL.

The chain employs TRBV28 and TRBJ2-1, with 12 nucleotides matching TRBD2. Germline lookup yields CDR1 MDHEN and CDR2 SYDVKM. The CDR3 has 15 residues. V lost 7 bases to trimming and J lost 9 bases; unmatched junction nucleotides: 10. The CDR3 DNA sequence: TGTGCCAGCAACCTACTAGCGGGAGGAGTCAGTGAGCAGTTCTTC. It translates to CASNLLAGGVSEQFF.

The chain combines TRBV6-6 with TRBJ1-1; no firm D call. The V end was cut by 2 bases, the J end by 7 bases, with 8 bases between. The length of the CDR3 is 12 residues. Germline CDR1 is MNHNY and CDR2 is SVGAGI (reference sequence). The CDR3 loop reads CASSYAQDEAFF. CDR3 nucleotides: TGTGCCAGCAGTTACGCACAAGATGAAGCTTTCTTT.

The gene calls are TRBV7-9 and TRBJ2-2, with a weak D call TRBD1 (5 bases). Germline loops: CDR1 SEHNR, CDR2 FQNEAQ (reference sequence). The CDR3 is 13 amino acids. Trimming removed 5 bases at V and 5 bases at J, with 9 bases between. The CDR3 bases are TGTGCCAGCAGCGGCAGGGAAACCGGGGAGCTGTTTTTT. It yields the protein CASSGRETGELFF. The complete variable domain, with remaining parts taken from reference TRBV7-9 and TRBJ2-2, reads DTGVSQNPRHKITKRGQNVTFRCDPISEHNRLYWYRQTLGQGPEFLTYFQNEAQLEKSRLLSDRFSAERPKGSFSTLEIQRTEQGDSAMYLCASSGRETGELFFGEGSRLTVL.

V gene TRBV6-5 combines with J gene TRBJ1-5; D is unresolved. Per the germline V gene, CDR1 is MNHEY and CDR2 is SVGAGI. V lost 4 bases, J lost 2 bases, and 6 bases lay in between. The CDR3 extends over 13 amino acids. The CDR3 bases are TGTGCCAGCAGTTCACGAGGCAATCAGCCCCAGCATTTT. As protein: CASSSRGNQPQHF.

This clone was recorded a few times. J is TRBJ2-5 and V is TRBV7-9, with D hard to call. Germline V gene data show CDR1 as SEHNR and CDR2 as FQNEAQ (reference sequence). V was pared by 1 base and J by 5 bases, with 8 bases between. This CDR3 has 13 amino acids. The CDR3 DNA reads TGTGCCAGCAGCTTAGTCGGTCCGGAGACCCAGTACTTC. Translating it yields CASSLVGPETQYF.

This clone has more than one count but fewer than ten. The V and J genes are TRBV30 and TRBJ2-5; 9 nucleotides match TRBD1. Per germline, CDR1 GTSNPN and CDR2 SVGIG (reference sequence). This CDR3 is 12 amino acids long. Unmatched junction bases numbered 6, after V lost 8 bases and J lost 5 bases. The CDR3 loop is CAGTGGGETQYF. CDR3 nucleotide sequence: TGTGCCGGTACAGGGGGCGGTGAGACCCAGTACTTC.

This clone was detected only a few times. J is TRBJ2-1 and V is TRBV4-1, with 13 bases matching TRBD2. Germline-derived CDR1 and CDR2 are MGHRA and YSYEKL. V lost 4 bases and J lost 3; bases outside the gene matches: 3. The length of the CDR3 is 16 residues. The CDR3 nucleotides read TGCGCCAGCAGCCCGGGACTAGCGGGACGCTACAATGAGCAGTTCTTC. Translating it yields CASSPGLAGRYNEQFF.

The chain combines TRBV7-2 with TRBJ2-1; D unclear. Germline values: CDR1 SGHTA, CDR2 FQGNSA. The CDR3 extends over 13 amino acids. The V end was cut by 1 base, the J end by 6 bases, with 7 bases between. CDR3 loop: CASSLEGGNEQFF. Written as DNA, the CDR3 is TGTGCCAGCAGCTTAGAAGGCGGCAATGAGCAGTTCTTC.

This clone has a handful of counts. The chain recombines TRBV28 with TRBJ2-1; 10 bases agree with TRBD2. Looked up from germline, CDR1 is MDHEN and CDR2 is SYDVKM. V trimming: 5 bases; J trimming: 0 bases; junction bases outside the gene matches: 7. The CDR3 is 17 amino acids. The chain's CDR3 is CASSASTSGFSYNEQFF. CDR3 in DNA: TGTGCCAGCAGTGCCTCGACTAGCGGGTTCTCCTACAATGAGCAGTTCTTC. The variable domain in full, with the rest retrieved from reference TRBV28 and TRBJ2-1, is DVKVTQSSRYLVKRTGEKVFLECVQDMDHENMFWYRQDPGLGLRLIYFSYDVKMKEKGDIPEGYSVSREKKERFSLILESASTNQTSMYLCASSASTSGFSYNEQFFGPGTRLTVL.

This clone was seen more than once but under ten times. The chain uses TRBV11-2 and TRBJ2-5; 9 bases are a match to TRBD2. The CDR3 spans 15 residues. V gave up 2 bases and J gave up 3 bases; unmatched junction bases: 4. Germline lookup yields CDR1 SGHAT and CDR2 FQNNGV. In DNA, the CDR3 is TGTGCCAGCAGCTTAAGAGCTAGCGGGAAAGAGACCCAGTACTTC. It translates to CASSLRASGKETQYF.

This chain connects TRBV7-3 to TRBJ2-1; D is possibly TRBD2 (5 bases). V lost 5 bases and J 9 bases, leaving 11 bases between the germline ends. Germline V lookup: CDR1 SGHTA, CDR2 FQGTGA. The CDR3 covers 12 residues. The CDR3 coding sequence is TGTGCCAGCAGCAACCGAGAGGGTGAGCAGTTCTTC. Translation: CASSNREGEQFF.